The entry below describes one TCR beta chain. From germline, CDR1 is SGHRS and CDR2 YFSETQ. CDR3 length: 15 amino acids. Trimming at V came to 4 bases and at J to 2 bases, leaving 8 bases not matched to a gene. The data derive from a study of cytomegalovirus exposure and HLA in healthy donors. Both 60 Vbeta primers and 13 Jbeta primers went into the PCR. The assay was immunoSEQ multiplex PCR, and TCRdb's table has in-frame clones only and misses some. This sample yields 95,000 to 100,000 clones, of which over 60% are seen a single time; 7% to 10% belongs to the top ten. This chain links TRBV5-1 with TRBJ1-2; 7 nucleotides line up with TRBD1. The receptor was isolated from a human donor in good health. The sample was PBMCs. The chain's CDR3 is CASSLYGTDNYGYTF. CDR3 nucleotide sequence: TGCGCCAGCAGCCTTTACGGGACAGACAACTATGGCTACACCTTC.